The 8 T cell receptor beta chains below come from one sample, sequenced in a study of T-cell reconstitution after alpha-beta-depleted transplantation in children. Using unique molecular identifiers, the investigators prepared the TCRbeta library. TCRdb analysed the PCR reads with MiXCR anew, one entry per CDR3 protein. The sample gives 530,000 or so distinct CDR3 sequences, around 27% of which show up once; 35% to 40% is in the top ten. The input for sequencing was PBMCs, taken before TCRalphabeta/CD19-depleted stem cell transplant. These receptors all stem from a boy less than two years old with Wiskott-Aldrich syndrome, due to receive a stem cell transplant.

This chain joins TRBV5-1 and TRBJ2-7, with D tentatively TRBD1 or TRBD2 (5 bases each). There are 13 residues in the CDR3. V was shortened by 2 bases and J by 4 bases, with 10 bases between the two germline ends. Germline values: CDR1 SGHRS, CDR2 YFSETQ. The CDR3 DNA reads TGCGCCAGCAGCTTTCCCGGGGCTTACGAGCAGTACTTC. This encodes CASSFPGAYEQYF.

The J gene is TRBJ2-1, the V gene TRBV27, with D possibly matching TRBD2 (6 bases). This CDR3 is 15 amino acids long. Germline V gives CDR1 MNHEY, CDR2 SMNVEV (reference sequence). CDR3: CASGLTGALYNEQFF. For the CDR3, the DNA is TGTGCTAGCGGCCTAACCGGGGCCCTCTACAATGAGCAGTTCTTC.

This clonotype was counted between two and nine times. The CDR3 DNA reads as TGCGCCAGCAGCCCTAGCGGGGACAGCTCCTACGAGCAGTACTTC. Its protein is CASSPSGDSSYEQYF. This chain uses TRBV5-1 with TRBJ2-7; 9 bases agree with TRBD2. The length of the CDR3 is 15 residues. In germline, CDR1 is SGHRS, CDR2 YFSETQ. V lost 4 bases to trimming and J lost 0 bases; unmatched junction nucleotides: 5.

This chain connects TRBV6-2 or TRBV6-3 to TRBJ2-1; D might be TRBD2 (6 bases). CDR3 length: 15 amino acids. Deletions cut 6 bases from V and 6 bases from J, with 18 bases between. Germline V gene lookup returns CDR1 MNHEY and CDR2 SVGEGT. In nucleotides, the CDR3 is TGTGCCAGCAGACCCTATAGCGGTCCTCTCAATGAGCAGTTCTTC. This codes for CASRPYSGPLNEQFF.

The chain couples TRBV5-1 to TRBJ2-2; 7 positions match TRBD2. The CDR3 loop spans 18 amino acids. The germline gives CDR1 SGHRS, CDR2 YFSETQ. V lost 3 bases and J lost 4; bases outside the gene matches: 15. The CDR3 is CASSSRLMGGSSTGELFF. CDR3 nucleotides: TGCGCCAGCAGCTCACGCTTGATGGGCGGGAGTTCCACCGGGGAGCTGTTTTTT.

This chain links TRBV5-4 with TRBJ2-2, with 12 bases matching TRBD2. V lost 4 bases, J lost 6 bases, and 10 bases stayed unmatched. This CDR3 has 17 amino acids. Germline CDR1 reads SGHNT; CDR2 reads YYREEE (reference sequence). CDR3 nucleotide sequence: TGTGCCAGCAGCCGAGAAGGGACTAGCGGGTTTGCCGGGGAGCTGTTTTTT. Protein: CASSREGTSGFAGELFF.

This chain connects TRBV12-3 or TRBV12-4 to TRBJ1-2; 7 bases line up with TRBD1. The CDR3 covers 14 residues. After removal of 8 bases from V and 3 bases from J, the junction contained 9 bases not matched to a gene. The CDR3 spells CASAINRGDYGYTF. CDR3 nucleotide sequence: TGTGCCAGCGCTATCAACAGGGGAGACTATGGCTACACCTTC.

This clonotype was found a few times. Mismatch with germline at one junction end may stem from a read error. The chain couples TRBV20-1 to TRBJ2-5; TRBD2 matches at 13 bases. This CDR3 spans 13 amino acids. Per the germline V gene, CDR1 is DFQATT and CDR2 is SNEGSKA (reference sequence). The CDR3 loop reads CSAKLAGGHFVLF. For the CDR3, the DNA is TGCAGTGCAAAACTAGCGGGAGGGCACTTTGTCCTCTTC.